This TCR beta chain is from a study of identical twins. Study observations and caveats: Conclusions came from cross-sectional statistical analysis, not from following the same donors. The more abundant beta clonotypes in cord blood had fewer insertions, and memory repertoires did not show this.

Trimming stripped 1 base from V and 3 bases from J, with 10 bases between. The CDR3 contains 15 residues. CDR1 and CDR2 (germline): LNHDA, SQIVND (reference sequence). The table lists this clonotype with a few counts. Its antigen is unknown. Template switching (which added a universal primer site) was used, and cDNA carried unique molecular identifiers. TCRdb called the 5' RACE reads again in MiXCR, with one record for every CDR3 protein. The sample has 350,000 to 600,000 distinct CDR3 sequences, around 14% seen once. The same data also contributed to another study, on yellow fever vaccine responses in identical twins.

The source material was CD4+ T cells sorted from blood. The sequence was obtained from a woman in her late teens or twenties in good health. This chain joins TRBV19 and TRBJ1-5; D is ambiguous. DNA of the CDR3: TGTGCCAGTAGTATAGTTCGCCAGTACAATCAGCCCCAGCATTTT. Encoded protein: CASSIVRQYNQPQHF.